The 17 T cell receptor beta chains below were found in one sample sequenced in a study of shared clonotypes between healthy human individuals (dated by TCRdb to 2018 to 2020). CD8 naive samples consisted of CD45RO-negative cells that were positively selected for CCR7, yielding a CD45RA+CCR7+ population without TemRA cells. Library generation was performed with the immunoSEQ multiplex PCR assay. TCRdb mirrors the immuneACCESS table, restricted to in-frame sequences. Some clones are absent from its copies; in checked studies, under half trace to an unresolved V gene, and the reason for the others is unknown. This sample gives over 2,000,000 clones in total; roughly 95% of them show up just once. The ten most abundant clones make up more than 1.5% of the sample. Sequencing used naive CD8+ T cells from PBMCs. The cell subset or site label, read with the paper, signifies: CD45RA+CCR7+. The source of these receptors is a man younger than 35 in good health. Some clones in this sample may be carry-over from other donors' samples.

V gene TRBV19 combines with J gene TRBJ2-1, with TRBD1 identical over 9 bases. CDR1 is LNHDA, CDR2 SQIVND, per germline (reference sequence). V shed 6 bases, J shed 6 bases, and the junction held 6 bases outside the gene matches. The CDR3 loop spans 14 amino acids. DNA of the CDR3: TGTGCCAGTAGCCACAGGGGGCCGGTCAATGAGCAGTTCTTC. This encodes CASSHRGPVNEQFF.

V and J are TRBV6-1 and TRBJ2-3, with TRBD2 matching over 9 bases. The germline CDR1 and CDR2 sequences are MNHNS and SASEGT. The CDR3 is 18 amino acids. V was pared by 1 base and J by 4 bases, with 12 bases of the junction left unmatched. For the CDR3, the DNA is TGTGCCAGCAGTGAAGAGGACCGTCTAGCGGGGATGGCAGATACGCAGTATTTT. The encoded protein is CASSEEDRLAGMADTQYF.

The V call is TRBV19, the J call TRBJ1-4; no firm D call. Trimming took 6 bases from V and 6 from J, leaving 11 bases between them. CDR1 LNHDA and CDR2 SQIVND come from the germline V gene (reference sequence). The CDR3 extends over 13 amino acids. DNA of the CDR3: TGTGCCAGTAGAGAGAGTTACTATGAAAAACTGTTTTTT. Translating it yields CASRESYYEKLFF.

The chain combines TRBV11-2 with TRBJ1-1, with 8 bases lining up with TRBD1. This CDR3 has 14 amino acids. The ends lost 1 base at V and 9 bases at J; junction bases unmatched: 7. CDR1 is SGHAT, CDR2 FQNNGV, per germline. Here the CDR3 reads CASSLGGTGEKAFF. CDR3 bases: TGTGCCAGCAGCTTAGGGGGGACAGGAGAAAAAGCTTTCTTT.

This chain links TRBV7-9 with TRBJ2-5; 7 bases line up with TRBD2. The V and J ends lost 2 bases and 1 base, in that order; junction bases with no gene match: 7. CDR3 length: 16 amino acids. Germline CDR1 is SEHNR and CDR2 is FQNEAQ (reference sequence). The CDR3 bases are TGTGCCAGCAGCTTAAGCGGGATCGTAGGCCAAGAGACCCAGTACTTC. This encodes CASSLSGIVGQETQYF. The whole variable domain, remainder taken from reference TRBV7-9 and TRBJ2-5, is DTGVSQNPRHKITKRGQNVTFRCDPISEHNRLYWYRQTLGQGPEFLTYFQNEAQLEKSRLLSDRFSAERPKGSFSTLEIQRTEQGDSAMYLCASSLSGIVGQETQYFGPGTRLLVL.

V is TRBV27 and J is TRBJ1-2; a possible D gene is TRBD1 (5 bases). This CDR3 comprises 15 residues. Trimming removed 0 bases at V and 4 bases at J, with 12 bases between. Germline V gene data show CDR1 as MNHEY and CDR2 as SMNVEV (reference sequence). This chain's CDR3 is CASSLSKGAIYGYTF. The CDR3 DNA reads as TGTGCCAGCAGTTTATCGAAAGGGGCAATCTATGGCTACACCTTC.

Note on this clone: Other DNA sequences in the same sample also yield this CDR3. V is TRBV27 and J is TRBJ2-7; weak D call: TRBD2 (6 bases). Germline V gene data show CDR1 as MNHEY and CDR2 as SMNVEV (reference sequence). V lost 3 bases and J lost 0, with 9 bases in between. This CDR3 is 14 amino acids long. The CDR3 loop reads CASSFRGYSYEQYF. DNA of the CDR3: TGTGCCAGCAGTTTTCGGGGGTACTCCTACGAGCAGTACTTC.

The genes are TRBV4-1 and TRBJ1-4; D possibly corresponds to TRBD1 (5 bases). Germline V CDR1 and CDR2: MGHRA, YSYEKL. The V and J ends lost 4 bases and 0 bases respectively, with 15 bases between them. The CDR3 sequence is 17 residues long. For the CDR3, the DNA is TGCGCCAGCAGCCTTCCGCGGGACGGGCCAACTAATGAAAAACTGTTTTTT. Translated: CASSLPRDGPTNEKLFF.

The V gene is TRBV15, the J gene TRBJ2-7; D unresolved. The CDR3 sequence is 15 residues long. V was shortened by 0 bases and J by 1 base, with 10 bases between the two germline ends. CDR1 and CDR2 from the germline V gene are LNHNV and YYDKDF (reference sequence). CDR3 loop: CATSRDSRDSYEQYF. In DNA form, the CDR3 reads TGTGCCACCAGCAGAGATTCGAGAGATTCCTACGAGCAGTACTTC.

V usage is TRBV10-3 and J usage is TRBJ2-7, with TRBD2 as a possible D gene (5 bases). This CDR3 region has 13 residues. Deletions cut 0 bases from V and 5 bases from J, with 8 bases between. Germline CDR1 reads ENHRY; CDR2 reads SYGVKD. The CDR3 DNA reads as TGTGCCATCAGTGAGTCGACCGGGGACGAGCAGTACTTC. This translates into CAISESTGDEQYF.

As concerns this clone: In the same sample, other DNA sequences code for this CDR3. The rearrangement links TRBV27 to TRBJ1-2; D gene ambiguous. This CDR3 region has 13 residues. Germline V gene data show CDR1 as MNHEY and CDR2 as SMNVEV (reference sequence). V was pared by 2 bases and J by 4 bases, with 8 bases between. This CDR3 is CASSLGRFYGYTF. The CDR3 nucleotides read TGTGCCAGCAGTTTAGGCCGGTTCTATGGCTACACCTTC.

The chain employs TRBV12-5 and TRBJ2-1; TRBD2 matches at 11 bases. The CDR3 sequence is 15 residues long. The V and J ends lost 5 bases and 7 bases, in that order; junction bases with no gene match: 7. The germline V gene has CDR1 LGHNT and CDR2 FRNRAP. CDR3: CASGPGTSGLNEQFF. The CDR3 DNA sequence: TGTGCTAGTGGTCCCGGGACTAGCGGTTTAAATGAGCAGTTCTTC.

The chain is built from TRBV29-1 and TRBJ2-1; D may correspond to TRBD1 or TRBD2 (5 bases each). Germline CDR1 and CDR2: SQVTM and ANQGSEA. The CDR3 has 10 residues. V lost 4 bases to trimming and J lost 10 bases, with 8 bases between them. CDR3 sequence: CSVVWGEQFF. The CDR3 bases are TGCAGCGTTGTTTGGGGGGAGCAGTTCTTC.

The genes are TRBV11-1 and TRBJ2-6; 7 positions agree with TRBD1. From germline, CDR1 is SGHAT and CDR2 FQDESV (reference sequence). The CDR3 is made up of 18 amino acids. V shed 4 bases and J 0 bases; nucleotides not matched to a gene: 9. CDR3 region: CASSSRTGIGSGANVLTF. Here the CDR3 DNA reads TGTGCCAGCAGCTCGCGGACAGGAATTGGCTCTGGGGCCAACGTCCTGACTTTC.

The CDR3 reads CASSLAEEGARVYGYTF. In DNA form, the CDR3 reads TGTGCCAGCAGCTTGGCCGAGGAGGGGGCGCGTGTCTATGGCTACACCTTC. The chain employs TRBV5-6 and TRBJ1-2, with 7 bases identical to TRBD1. The CDR3 has 17 residues. Looked up from germline, CDR1 is SGHDT and CDR2 is YYEEEE. Unmatched junction bases numbered 12, after V lost 0 bases and J lost 4 bases.

This clone was detected once. The chain joins TRBV5-1 to TRBJ1-2, with 7 bases fitting TRBD1. Trimming cost V 4 bases and J 0 bases; bases outside gene matches: 15. This CDR3 spans 18 amino acids. CDR1 is SGHRS and CDR2 is YFSETQ in the germline V gene. This CDR3 is CASSPEPGQVVANYGYTF. In DNA form, the CDR3 reads TGCGCCAGCAGCCCCGAGCCTGGACAGGTAGTCGCTAACTATGGCTACACCTTC. Filled out from reference TRBV5-1 and TRBJ1-2, the complete variable domain reads KAGVTQTPRYLIKTRGQQVTLSCSPISGHRSVSWYQQTPGQGLQFLFEYFSETQRNKGNFPGRFSGRQFSNSRSEMNVSTLELGDSALYLCASSPEPGQVVANYGYTFGSGTRLTVV.

CDR3 nucleotide sequence: TGTGCCAGCAGCTTGGTACAGGGCCAAGAGACCCAGTACTTC. Translation: CASSLVQGQETQYF. The chain employs TRBV5-6 and TRBJ2-5; weak D call: TRBD1 (6 bases). The CDR3 loop spans 14 amino acids. CDR1 SGHDT and CDR2 YYEEEE come from the germline V gene. With 0 bases removed from V and 1 base from J, the gap between germline ends came to 7 bases. The variable domain in full, completed from reference TRBV5-6 and TRBJ2-5, reads DAGVTQSPTHLIKTRGQQVTLRCSPKSGHDTVSWYQQALGQGPQFIFQYYEEEERQRGNFPDRFSGHQFPNYSSELNVNALLLGDSALYLCASSLVQGQETQYFGPGTRLLVL.